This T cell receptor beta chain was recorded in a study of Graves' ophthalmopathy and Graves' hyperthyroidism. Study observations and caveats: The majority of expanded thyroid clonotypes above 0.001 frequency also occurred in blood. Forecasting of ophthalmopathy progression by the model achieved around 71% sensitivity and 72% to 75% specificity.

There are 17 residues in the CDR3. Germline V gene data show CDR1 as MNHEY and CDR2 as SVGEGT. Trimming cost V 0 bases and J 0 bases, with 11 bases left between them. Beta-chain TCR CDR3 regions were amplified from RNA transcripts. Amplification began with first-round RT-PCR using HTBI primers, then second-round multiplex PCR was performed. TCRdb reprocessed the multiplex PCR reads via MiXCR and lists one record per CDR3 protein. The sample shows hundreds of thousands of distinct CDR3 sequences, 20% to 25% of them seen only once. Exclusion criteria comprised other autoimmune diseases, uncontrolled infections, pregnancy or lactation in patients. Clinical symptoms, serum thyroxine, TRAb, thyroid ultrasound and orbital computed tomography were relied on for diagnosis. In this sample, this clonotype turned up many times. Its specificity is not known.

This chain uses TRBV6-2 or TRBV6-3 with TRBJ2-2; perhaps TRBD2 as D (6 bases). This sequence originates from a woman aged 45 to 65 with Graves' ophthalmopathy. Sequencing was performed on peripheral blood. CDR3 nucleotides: TGTGCCAGCAGTTACTCTGGAGGGCGAGCGAACACCGGGGAGCTGTTTTTT. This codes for CASSYSGGRANTGELFF.